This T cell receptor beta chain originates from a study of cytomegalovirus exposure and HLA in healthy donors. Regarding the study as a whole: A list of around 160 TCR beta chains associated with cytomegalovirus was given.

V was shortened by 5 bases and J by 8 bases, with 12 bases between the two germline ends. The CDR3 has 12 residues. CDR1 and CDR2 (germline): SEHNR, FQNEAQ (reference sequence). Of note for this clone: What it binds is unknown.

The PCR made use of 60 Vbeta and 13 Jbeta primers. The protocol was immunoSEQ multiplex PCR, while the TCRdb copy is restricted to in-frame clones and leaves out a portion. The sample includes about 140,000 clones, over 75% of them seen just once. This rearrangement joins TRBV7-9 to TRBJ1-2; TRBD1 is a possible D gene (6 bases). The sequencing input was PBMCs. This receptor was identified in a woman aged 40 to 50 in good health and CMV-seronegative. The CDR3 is CASSLQTGGYTF. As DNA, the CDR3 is TGTGCCAGCAGCCTCCAGACAGGAGGCTACACCTTC. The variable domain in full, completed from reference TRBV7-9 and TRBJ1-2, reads DTGVSQNPRHKITKRGQNVTFRCDPISEHNRLYWYRQTLGQGPEFLTYFQNEAQLEKSRLLSDRFSAERPKGSFSTLEIQRTEQGDSAMYLCASSLQTGGYTFGSGTRLTVV.